This TCR beta chain originates from a study of shared clonotypes between healthy human individuals. Every subset had its genomic DNA shared out evenly among several immunoSEQ plates. Clones were sequenced by immunoSEQ multiplex PCR, and TCRdb holds only the in-frame ones, with some missing. The sample records approximately 2.1 million clones, over 90% being singletons. This CDR3 has 14 residues. Deletions cut 5 bases from V and 7 bases from J, with 14 bases between. Germline CDR1 and CDR2: SEHNR and FQNEAQ (reference sequence). About this clone itself: Its antigen remains unidentified.

Overall study results and limits: The study found lower generation probabilities in non-shared clonotypes than in those shared by all four donors. For naive CD4 cells, roughly 5% of clonotypes were shared across a handful of donors.

Healthy adults negative for HIV, lacking recent acute infections or vaccinations, served as donors. The chain joins TRBV7-9 to TRBJ2-2, with D hard to call. This clonotype originated in a man between 18 and 35 years old in good health. Some clones in this sample may be carry-over from other donors' samples. The source material was naive CD4+ T cells from PBMCs. Subset specified: CD45RA+ positively selected. The CDR3 sequence is CASSRTEWGGELFF. The CDR3 DNA reads as TGTGCCAGCAGCCGAACAGAATGGGGCGGGGAGCTGTTTTTT.